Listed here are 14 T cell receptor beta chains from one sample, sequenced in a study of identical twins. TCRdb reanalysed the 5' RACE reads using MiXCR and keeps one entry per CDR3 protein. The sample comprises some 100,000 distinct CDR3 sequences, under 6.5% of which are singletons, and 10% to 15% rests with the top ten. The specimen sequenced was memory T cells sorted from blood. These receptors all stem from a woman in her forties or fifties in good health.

The chain's CDR3 is CASSLGRGLGGYTF. CDR3 bases: TGTGCCAGCAGTCTCGGTAGAGGTTTGGGTGGCTACACCTTC. The chain combines TRBV14 with TRBJ1-2; D is unclear. The germline V gene has CDR1 SGHDN and CDR2 FVKESK. V lost 6 bases to trimming and J lost 7 bases, with 18 bases between them. This CDR3 is 14 amino acids long.

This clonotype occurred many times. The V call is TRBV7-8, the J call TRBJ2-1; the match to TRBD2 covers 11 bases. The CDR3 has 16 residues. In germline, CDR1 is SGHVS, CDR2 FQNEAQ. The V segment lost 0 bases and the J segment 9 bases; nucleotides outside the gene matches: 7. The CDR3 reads CASSLASGRALGEQFF. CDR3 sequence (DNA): TGTGCCAGCAGCTTAGCTAGCGGGAGGGCCTTGGGTGAGCAGTTCTTC.

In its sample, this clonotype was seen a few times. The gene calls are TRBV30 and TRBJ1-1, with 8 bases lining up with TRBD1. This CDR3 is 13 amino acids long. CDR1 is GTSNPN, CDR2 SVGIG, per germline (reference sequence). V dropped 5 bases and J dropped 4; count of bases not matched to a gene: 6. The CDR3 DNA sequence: TGTGCCTGGGATGACAGGGGAGGCACTGAAGCTTTCTTT. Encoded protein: CAWDDRGGTEAFF.

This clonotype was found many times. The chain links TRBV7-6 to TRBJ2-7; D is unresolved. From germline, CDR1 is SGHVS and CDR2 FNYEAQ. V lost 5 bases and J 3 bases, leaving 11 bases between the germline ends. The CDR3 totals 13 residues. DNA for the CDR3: TGTGCCAGCAGCATAGGTAACTTCTACGAGCAGTACGTC. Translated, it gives CASSIGNFYEQYV.

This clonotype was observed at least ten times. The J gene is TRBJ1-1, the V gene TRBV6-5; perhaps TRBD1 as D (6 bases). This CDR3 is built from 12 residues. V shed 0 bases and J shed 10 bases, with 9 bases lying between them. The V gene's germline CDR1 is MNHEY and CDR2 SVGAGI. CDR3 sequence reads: CASSYSQGAAFF. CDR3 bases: TGTGCCAGCAGTTACTCACAGGGTGCAGCTTTCTTT.

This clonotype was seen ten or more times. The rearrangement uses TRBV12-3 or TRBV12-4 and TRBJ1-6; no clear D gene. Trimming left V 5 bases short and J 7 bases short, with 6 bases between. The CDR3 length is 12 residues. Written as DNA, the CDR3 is TGTGCCAGCAGTCTTCTCAATTCACCCCTCCACTTT. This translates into CASSLLNSPLHF.

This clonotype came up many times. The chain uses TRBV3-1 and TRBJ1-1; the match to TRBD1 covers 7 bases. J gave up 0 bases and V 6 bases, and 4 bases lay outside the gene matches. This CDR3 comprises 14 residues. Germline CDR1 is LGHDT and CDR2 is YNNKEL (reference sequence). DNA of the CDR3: TGTGCCAGCAGACACAGGGGAATGAACACTGAAGCTTTCTTT. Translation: CASRHRGMNTEAFF.

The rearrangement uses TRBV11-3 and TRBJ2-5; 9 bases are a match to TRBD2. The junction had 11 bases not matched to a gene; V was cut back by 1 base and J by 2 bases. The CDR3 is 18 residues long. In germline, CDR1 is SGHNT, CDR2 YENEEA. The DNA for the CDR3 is TGTGCCAGCAGCTTAGGACGAGTTAGCGGGAGTGCTCAAGAGACCCAGTACTTC. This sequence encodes CASSLGRVSGSAQETQYF.

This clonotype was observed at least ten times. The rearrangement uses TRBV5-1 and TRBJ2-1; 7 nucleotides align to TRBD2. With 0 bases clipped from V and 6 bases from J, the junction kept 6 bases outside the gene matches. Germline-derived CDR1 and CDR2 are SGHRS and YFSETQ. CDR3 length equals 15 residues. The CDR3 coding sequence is TGCGCCAGCAGCTTGGCCGGGGGGAGGGCCAATGAGCAGTTCTTC. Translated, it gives CASSLAGGRANEQFF. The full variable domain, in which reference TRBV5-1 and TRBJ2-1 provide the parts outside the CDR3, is KAGVTQTPRYLIKTRGQQVTLSCSPISGHRSVSWYQQTPGQGLQFLFEYFSETQRNKGNFPGRFSGRQFSNSRSEMNVSTLELGDSALYLCASSLAGGRANEQFFGPGTRLTVL.

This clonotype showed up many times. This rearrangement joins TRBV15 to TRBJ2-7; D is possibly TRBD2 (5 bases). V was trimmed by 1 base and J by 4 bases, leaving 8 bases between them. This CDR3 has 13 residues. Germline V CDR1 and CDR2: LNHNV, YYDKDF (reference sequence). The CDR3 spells CATSRGSGYEQYF. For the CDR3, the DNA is TGTGCCACCAGCAGAGGTTCGGGGTACGAGCAGTACTTC.

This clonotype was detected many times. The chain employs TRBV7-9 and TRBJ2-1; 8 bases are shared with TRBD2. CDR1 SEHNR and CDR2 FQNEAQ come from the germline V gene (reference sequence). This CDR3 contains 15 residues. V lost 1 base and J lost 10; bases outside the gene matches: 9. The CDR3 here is CASSLGTSRFGEQFF. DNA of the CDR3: TGTGCCAGCAGCTTAGGGACTAGCCGATTTGGGGAGCAGTTCTTC.

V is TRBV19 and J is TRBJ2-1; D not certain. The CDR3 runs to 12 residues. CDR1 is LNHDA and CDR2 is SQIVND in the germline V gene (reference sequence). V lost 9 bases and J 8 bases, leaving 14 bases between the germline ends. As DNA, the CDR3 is TGTGCCAGCAAACACTACGGCGATGAGCAGTTCTTC. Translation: CASKHYGDEQFF.

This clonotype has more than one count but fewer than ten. CDR3 amino acids: CASSLGVAVFFEQYF. DNA of the CDR3: TGTGCCAGCAGCTTGGGGGTGGCCGTGTTTTTTGAGCAGTACTTC. The chain has TRBV5-6 and TRBJ2-7; no definite D call. Germline CDR1 reads SGHDT; CDR2 reads YYEEEE. Trimming cost V 0 bases and J 7 bases, with 17 bases left between them. The CDR3 runs 15 residues.

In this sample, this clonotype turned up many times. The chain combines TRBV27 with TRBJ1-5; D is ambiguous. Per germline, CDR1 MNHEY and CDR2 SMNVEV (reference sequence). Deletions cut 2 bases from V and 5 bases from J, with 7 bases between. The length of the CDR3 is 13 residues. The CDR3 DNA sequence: TGTGCCAGCAGTTTAGGGCAGCATCAGCCCCAGCATTTT. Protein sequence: CASSLGQHQPQHF.